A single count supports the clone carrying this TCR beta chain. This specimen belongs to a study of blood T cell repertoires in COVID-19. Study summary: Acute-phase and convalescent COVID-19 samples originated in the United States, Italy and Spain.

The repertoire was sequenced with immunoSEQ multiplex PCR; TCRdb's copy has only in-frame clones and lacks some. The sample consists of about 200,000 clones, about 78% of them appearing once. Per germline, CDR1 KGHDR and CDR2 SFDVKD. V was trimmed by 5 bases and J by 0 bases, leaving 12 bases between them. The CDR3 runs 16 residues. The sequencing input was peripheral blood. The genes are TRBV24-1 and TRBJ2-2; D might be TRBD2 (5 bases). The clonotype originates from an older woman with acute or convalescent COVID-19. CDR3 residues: CATSAQTTANTGELFF. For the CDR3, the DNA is TGTGCCACCAGTGCCCAGACTACGGCGAACACCGGGGAGCTGTTTTTT.